The next 23 T cell receptor beta chains were all read from a single sample in a study of T-cell reconstitution after alpha-beta-depleted transplantation in children. TCRbeta library preparation incorporated unique molecular identifiers. TCRdb processed the PCR reads anew with MiXCR; each CDR3 protein has one entry. Altogether hundreds of thousands of distinct CDR3 sequences are present, roughly 13% being singletons, with the ten largest covering about 0.79%. Sequencing was performed on PBMCs, taken before TCRalphabeta/CD19-depleted stem cell transplant. The receptor set was obtained from a girl aged 2 to 9 with congenital amegakaryocytic thrombocytopenia, due to receive a stem cell transplant.

This clonotype was recorded many times. The rearrangement joins TRBV5-6 to TRBJ2-3, with 8 bases fitting TRBD2. There are 15 residues in the CDR3. Germline V gene lookup returns CDR1 SGHDT and CDR2 YYEEEE. Losses at the gene ends were 0 bases for V and 6 bases for J; bases not matched to a gene: 6. The CDR3 nucleotides are TGTGCCAGCAGCTTGGTTCTAGCGGGTCCTGATACGCAGTATTTT. Amino acids: CASSLVLAGPDTQYF.

This clonotype was observed a handful of times. The rearrangement uses TRBV3-1 and TRBJ2-7, with 8 bases identical to TRBD2. This CDR3 is built from 16 residues. V was pared by 3 bases and J by 3 bases, with 10 bases of the junction left unmatched. Germline values: CDR1 LGHDT, CDR2 YNNKEL (reference sequence). The CDR3 bases are TGTGCCAGCAGCCAGGGAACAGCGGGAGTCCTCTACGAGCAGTACTTC. This codes for CASSQGTAGVLYEQYF.

The chain has TRBV6-5 and TRBJ2-5; 10 bases are shared with TRBD2. The ends lost 0 bases at V and 5 bases at J; junction bases unmatched: 9. The CDR3 totals 17 residues. CDR1 is MNHEY, CDR2 SVGAGI, per germline. CDR3 region: CASSYSRRLAGVETQYF. The CDR3, as DNA: TGTGCCAGCAGTTACTCTCGGCGACTAGCGGGTGTGGAGACCCAGTACTTC.

This clonotype was seen only a few times. The CDR3 region has the DNA TGCAGTGCTAGAATAGCGGATACGCAGTATTTT. It is translated as CSARIADTQYF. J is TRBJ2-3 and V is TRBV20-1; possible D gene TRBD2, 5 bases. There are 11 residues in the CDR3. CDR1 and CDR2 (germline): DFQATT, SNEGSKA (reference sequence). V was clipped by 2 bases and J by 6 bases, with 6 bases between them.

V gene TRBV19 combines with J gene TRBJ2-7; TRBD2 matches at 12 bases. CDR1 and CDR2 from the germline V gene are LNHDA and SQIVND (reference sequence). This CDR3 spans 16 amino acids. The trim removed 4 bases at V and 3 bases at J, leaving 7 bases unmatched. CDR3 nucleotide sequence: TGTGCCAGTAGTACAATACTAGCGGGGGGAGTCTACGAGCAGTACTTC. This gives the protein CASSTILAGGVYEQYF. The full variable domain, with the rest looked up from reference TRBV19 and TRBJ2-7, is DGGITQSPKYLFRKEGQNVTLSCEQNLNHDAMYWYRQDPGQGLRLIYYSQIVNDFQKGDIAEGYSVSREKKESFPLTVTSAQKNPTAFYLCASSTILAGGVYEQYFGPGTRLTVT.

J is TRBJ2-7 and V is TRBV7-9; D could derive from TRBD1 or TRBD2 (5 bases each). Germline CDR1 reads SEHNR; CDR2 reads FQNEAQ (reference sequence). Trimming left V 5 bases short and J 3 bases short, with 20 bases between. The CDR3 covers 16 residues. CDR3 in amino acids: CASSMTSGTRGYEQYF. CDR3 bases: TGTGCCAGCAGCATGACGTCGGGGACGAGGGGCTACGAGCAGTACTTC.

The chain has TRBV12-3 or TRBV12-4 and TRBJ2-1; perhaps TRBD1 as D (6 bases). The CDR3 is made up of 20 amino acids. V gave up 2 bases and J gave up 0 bases, with 23 bases separating them. CDR3 sequence reads: CASSLILAGDLRSSYNEQFF. The CDR3 region has the DNA TGTGCCAGCAGTTTAATTTTGGCAGGGGACCTCAGGAGCTCCTACAATGAGCAGTTCTTC.

This clonotype has just a few counts. One junction end disagrees with the germline gene, perhaps due to a read error. The V call is TRBV2, the J call TRBJ2-1; D gene unclear. The CDR3 covers 13 residues. Germline CDR1 reads SNHLY; CDR2 reads FYNNEI. The CDR3 nucleotides are TGTGCCAGCACTGAACCAGATTACAATGAGCAGTTCTTC. Translating it yields CASTEPDYNEQFF.

This clonotype was seen a handful of times. J is TRBJ1-5 and V is TRBV20-1; D remains unclear. CDR1 is DFQATT and CDR2 is SNEGSKA in the germline V gene (reference sequence). V lost 0 bases and J lost 6, with 12 bases in between. The CDR3 covers 14 residues. For the CDR3, the DNA is TGCAGTGCTAGAGATCACGGCCTCGGTCAGCCCCAGCATTTT. This encodes CSARDHGLGQPQHF.

This clonotype was observed a handful of times. The CDR3 sequence is CSVGWIAGETNTDTQYF. CDR3 DNA: TGCAGCGTGGGATGGATAGCGGGAGAAACAAACACAGATACGCAGTATTTT. This chain connects TRBV29-1 to TRBJ2-3, with TRBD2 identical over 9 bases. Germline V gene sequence: CDR1 SQVTM, CDR2 ANQGSEA. V gave up 6 bases and J gave up 2 bases; unmatched junction bases: 15. The CDR3 has 17 residues.

This clonotype was picked up many times. J is TRBJ2-7 and V is TRBV5-1; D possibly corresponds to TRBD2 (5 bases). Germline V lookup: CDR1 SGHRS, CDR2 YFSETQ. The CDR3 extends over 11 amino acids. The ends were cut back, 5 bases at V and 7 bases at J, with 10 bases in the middle. The CDR3 coding sequence is TGCGCCAGCAGTCACGGGGAGGAGCAGTACTTC. Protein product: CASSHGEEQYF.

The chain joins TRBV3-1 to TRBJ2-1; 7 positions agree with TRBD2. With 7 bases clipped from V and 5 bases from J, the junction kept 23 bases outside the gene matches. Germline V CDR1 and CDR2: LGHDT, YNNKEL (reference sequence). There are 19 residues in the CDR3. CDR3: CASIRAEITSAQPNNEQFF. Here the CDR3 DNA reads TGTGCCAGCATCCGGGCTGAGATTACTAGCGCCCAACCTAACAATGAGCAGTTCTTC.

The V gene is TRBV7-9, the J gene TRBJ2-3; possible D gene TRBD2, 6 bases. Between the trimmed V and J ends, which lost 5 bases and 4 bases, there was a span of 16 bases. Germline loops: CDR1 SEHNR, CDR2 FQNEAQ (reference sequence). The CDR3 is made up of 15 amino acids. The CDR3 nucleotides are TGTGCCAGCAGCCCCCGGGAGAAGCGTTCAGATACGCAGTATTTT. Encoded protein: CASSPREKRSDTQYF.

This sequence joins TRBV20-1 and TRBJ2-1, with 12 bases matching TRBD2. CDR1 is DFQATT and CDR2 is SNEGSKA in the germline V gene (reference sequence). This CDR3 has 17 amino acids. J gave up 1 base and V 6 bases, and 10 bases lay outside the gene matches. CDR3 coding DNA: TGCAGTGCACCAGGACAGACTAGCGGGAGATCCTACAATGAGCAGTTCTTC. It yields the protein CSAPGQTSGRSYNEQFF.

This clonotype came up a few times. CDR3 sequence (DNA): TGCGCCAGCAGCCAAACGAGACTAGCGGGAGGGAAGAACACCGGGGAGCTGTTTTTT. This translates into CASSQTRLAGGKNTGELFF. This chain uses TRBV4-1 with TRBJ2-2, with TRBD2 matching over 14 bases. J lost 1 base, V lost 2 bases, and 6 bases had no gene match. Per the germline V gene, CDR1 is MGHRA and CDR2 is YSYEKL. The CDR3 consists of 19 residues.

The gene calls are TRBV5-1 and TRBJ2-7; TRBD1 might be the D (6 bases). The CDR3 is made up of 16 amino acids. Germline V gene lookup returns CDR1 SGHRS and CDR2 YFSETQ. V gave up 4 bases and J gave up 0 bases, with 17 bases separating them. For the CDR3, the DNA is TGCGCCAGCAGCCTTCGGCAACAGGGCCTCTCCTACGAGCAGTACTTC. Protein sequence: CASSLRQQGLSYEQYF.

There are a few counts of this clonotype. The V gene is TRBV5-1, the J gene TRBJ2-1; 8 bases map to TRBD2. The ends lost 1 base at V and 6 bases at J; junction bases unmatched: 6. Germline-derived CDR1 and CDR2 are SGHRS and YFSETQ. The CDR3 sequence is 15 residues long. Written as DNA, the CDR3 is TGCGCCAGCAGCTTGCGGGGACTAGAGGTCAATGAGCAGTTCTTC. Protein: CASSLRGLEVNEQFF. Together with reference TRBV5-1 and TRBJ2-1, the CDR3 gives the full variable domain: KAGVTQTPRYLIKTRGQQVTLSCSPISGHRSVSWYQQTPGQGLQFLFEYFSETQRNKGNFPGRFSGRQFSNSRSEMNVSTLELGDSALYLCASSLRGLEVNEQFFGPGTRLTVL.

Remarks on this clonotype: At one end the junction does not follow the germline gene, possibly because of a read error. The chain employs TRBV27 and TRBJ2-6, with D tentatively TRBD1 (5 bases). This CDR3 contains 16 residues. Germline CDR1 reads MNHEY; CDR2 reads SMNVEV (reference sequence). The CDR3 loop is CASSYWRSSGANDLTF. CDR3 bases: TGTGCCAGCAGTTACTGGCGGAGCTCTGGGGCCAACGACCTGACTTTC.

The table lists this clonotype with many counts. This sequence joins TRBV4-1 and TRBJ1-1; D remains unclear. The CDR3 is 12 residues long. Germline CDR1 MGHRA, CDR2 YSYEKL. With 4 bases removed from V and 5 bases from J, the gap between germline ends came to 8 bases. Here the CDR3 reads CASSPVGTEAFF. The CDR3 nucleotides are TGCGCCAGCAGCCCCGTGGGAACTGAAGCTTTCTTT.

V and J are TRBV12-3 or TRBV12-4 and TRBJ2-7; the match to TRBD1 covers 10 bases. V lost 5 bases, J lost 0 bases, and 7 bases stayed unmatched. The length of the CDR3 is 16 residues. The CDR3 bases are TGTGCCAGCAGTGCCACCGGGACAGGGGACTCCTACGAGCAGTACTTC. Encoded protein: CASSATGTGDSYEQYF.

This clonotype was recorded at least ten times. The V call is TRBV20-1, the J call TRBJ2-7; D is possibly TRBD2 (5 bases). The CDR3 runs to 13 residues. Trimming cost V 4 bases and J 2 bases, with 12 bases left between them. Germline assignment: CDR1 DFQATT and CDR2 SNEGSKA (reference sequence). In DNA, the CDR3 is TGCAGTGCTATTGAGGGCAGAACCTACGAGCAGTACTTC. Its translation: CSAIEGRTYEQYF.

This clonotype has ten or more counts. The rearrangement uses TRBV4-1 and TRBJ2-1; D possibly matches TRBD1 or TRBD2 (5 bases each). CDR1 MGHRA and CDR2 YSYEKL come from the germline V gene. The V end was cut by 1 base, the J end by 1 base, with 11 bases between. CDR3 length: 16 amino acids. CDR3: CASSQANGASYNEQFF. CDR3 sequence (DNA): TGCGCCAGCAGCCAAGCGAACGGGGCATCCTACAATGAGCAGTTCTTC.

This sequence joins TRBV20-1 and TRBJ2-3, with D unclear. The germline gives CDR1 DFQATT, CDR2 SNEGSKA (reference sequence). The CDR3 spans 11 residues. Trimming took off 5 bases at V and 6 bases at J, with 9 bases between the two ends. The CDR3 DNA reads TGCAGTGCTTGGCTTATGGATACGCAGTATTTT. Translated: CSAWLMDTQYF.